The 20 T cell receptor beta chains listed next were all sequenced from one sample in a study of blood T cell repertoires in COVID-19. Generated by immunoSEQ multiplex PCR, the TCRdb table keeps only in-frame clones and is missing some. Here the sample spans hundreds of thousands of clones, about 82% being singletons. Sequenced: peripheral blood. The receptors come from a woman over 75 with acute or convalescent COVID-19.

The chain uses TRBV18 and TRBJ2-1; TRBD2 matches 7 bases. J gave up 8 bases and V 2 bases, and 0 bases lay outside the gene matches. There are 12 residues in the CDR3. Per the germline V gene, CDR1 is KGHSH and CDR2 is LQKENI. The CDR3 spells CASSPGGDEQFF. CDR3 DNA: TGTGCCAGCTCACCAGGGGGGGATGAGCAGTTCTTC.

This chain joins TRBV27 and TRBJ2-2; 9 bases map to TRBD2. V gave up 6 bases and J gave up 0 bases; unmatched junction bases: 14. There are 19 residues in the CDR3. CDR1 and CDR2 (germline): MNHEY, SMNVEV (reference sequence). The CDR3 sequence: CASSFTGTSPKANTGELFF. CDR3 DNA sequence: TGTGCCAGCAGCTTCACCGGGACTAGCCCTAAAGCGAACACCGGGGAGCTGTTTTTT.

This chain connects TRBV24-1 to TRBJ2-1; TRBD1 might be the D (6 bases). This CDR3 is 12 amino acids long. Germline values: CDR1 KGHDR, CDR2 SFDVKD. Between the trimmed V and J ends, which lost 3 bases and 10 bases, there was a span of 9 bases. DNA of the CDR3: TGTGCCACCAGTGATACTAGGGGGGAGCAGTTCTTC. Translated: CATSDTRGEQFF.

The CDR3 DNA reads as TGCGCCAGCAGCCCCGGGACAGCAAAGAGAAACACCATATATTTT. Translation: CASSPGTAKRNTIYF. The rearrangement joins TRBV5-1 to TRBJ1-3, with 7 bases that match TRBD1. The CDR3 length is 15 residues. J lost 5 bases, V lost 4 bases, and 9 bases had no gene match. Per the germline V gene, CDR1 is SGHRS and CDR2 is YFSETQ.

The V call is TRBV29-1, the J call TRBJ1-1, with D tentatively TRBD1 (6 bases). Trimming took 3 bases from V and 10 from J, leaving 12 bases between them. The CDR3 extends over 11 amino acids. Germline values: CDR1 SQVTM, CDR2 ANQGSEA. CDR3 sequence (DNA): TGCAGCGTTGACAGGGGTAGTACAGCTTTCTTT. Translating it yields CSVDRGSTAFF.

This clone has only a few counts. The CDR3 protein is CASSITLGDEQYF. CDR3 nucleotide sequence: TGCGCCAGCAGCATAACCCTAGGTGACGAGCAGTACTTC. The chain couples TRBV5-1 to TRBJ2-7, with D unresolved. V lost 4 bases and J lost 5, with 13 bases in between. Germline CDR1 SGHRS, CDR2 YFSETQ. This CDR3 region has 13 residues.

Only a few counts were recorded for this clone. CDR3 DNA sequence: TGTGCCATCAGTGAGTCGGCCCAAGAGACCCAGTACTTC. As protein: CAISESAQETQYF. This chain uses TRBV10-3 with TRBJ2-5; D remains ambiguous. There are 13 residues in the CDR3. V lost 0 bases, J lost 1 base, and 3 bases lay in between. Germline CDR1 is ENHRY and CDR2 is SYGVKD.

The CDR3: CASSRDSRNQPQHF. The CDR3 DNA follows: TGTGCCAGCAGCCGGGACAGCCGCAATCAGCCCCAGCATTTT. J is TRBJ1-5 and V is TRBV7-9; 7 bases map to TRBD1. V was pared by 5 bases and J by 2 bases, with 3 bases of the junction left unmatched. This CDR3 is built from 14 residues. From germline, CDR1 is SEHNR and CDR2 FQNEAQ (reference sequence).

The rearrangement uses TRBV3-1 (or the pseudogene TRBV3-2) and TRBJ2-1, with TRBD2 matching over 7 bases. V dropped 1 base and J dropped 8; count of bases not matched to a gene: 5. This CDR3 has 14 amino acids. Per the germline V gene, CDR1 is LGHDT and CDR2 is YNNKEL (reference sequence). CDR3 nucleotide sequence: TGTGCCAGCAGCCAAGGGACTAGTAGGTATGAGCAGTTCTTC. It codes for CASSQGTSRYEQFF.

The chain couples TRBV10-3 to TRBJ2-3; D is perhaps TRBD2 (6 bases). Trimming pared 6 bases from V and 0 bases from J, leaving 16 bases between. The CDR3 is 16 amino acids. The germline gives CDR1 ENHRY, CDR2 SYGVKD. The CDR3 DNA follows: TGTGCCATCAGCCCCGGTCGGGGACTCAGCACAGATACGCAGTATTTT. Protein product: CAISPGRGLSTDTQYF.

This clone was picked up one time. The chain is built from TRBV4-3 and TRBJ1-1; 7 nucleotides agree with TRBD1. Germline lookup yields CDR1 LGHNA and CDR2 YSLEER. The CDR3 sequence is 13 residues long. The J segment lost 2 bases and the V segment lost 4 bases, leaving 1 base of the junction unmatched. CDR3: CASSRTGNTEAFF. CDR3 bases: TGCGCCAGCAGCCGGACAGGTAACACTGAAGCTTTCTTT.

This clone was seen more than once but under ten times. The CDR3 DNA follows: TGTGCCAGCAGCCTTTCTACGATATCCGGCTACACCTTC. Translated, it gives CASSLSTISGYTF. The chain carries TRBV14 and TRBJ1-2; D is unresolved. CDR3 length equals 13 residues. Germline CDR1 reads SGHDN; CDR2 reads FVKESK. V gave up 4 bases and J gave up 8 bases, with 14 bases separating them.

The rearrangement joins TRBV7-2 to TRBJ1-2; D is uncertain. The germline V and J ends were trimmed by 1 base and 6 bases, with 12 bases remaining between them. CDR3 length: 14 amino acids. Germline V gene lookup returns CDR1 SGHTA and CDR2 FQGNSA. CDR3 in amino acids: CASSLVLAGDGYTF. The CDR3 DNA follows: TGTGCCAGCAGCTTAGTATTGGCTGGAGATGGCTACACCTTC.

The V and J genes are TRBV10-3 and TRBJ2-7, with D tentatively TRBD1 (5 bases). This CDR3 contains 14 residues. Germline assignment: CDR1 ENHRY and CDR2 SYGVKD. Trimming pared 3 bases from V and 4 bases from J, leaving 13 bases between. The CDR3 loop is CAISDPRVRYEQYF. CDR3 DNA: TGTGCCATCAGTGACCCCAGGGTGAGGTACGAGCAGTACTTC.

Turning to this clone: The junction does not match germline at one end; this may be a read error. The chain links TRBV7-7 to TRBJ2-2, with 7 positions matching TRBD1. CDR1 and CDR2 from the germline V gene are SSHAT and FNYEAQ (reference sequence). This CDR3 comprises 14 residues. CDR3 DNA sequence: TGTGCTAGCAGTTCGACAGGGTCCACCGGGGAGCTGTTTTTT. This sequence encodes CASSSTGSTGELFF.

The genes are TRBV6-6 and TRBJ2-2; D gene ambiguous. V lost 0 bases to trimming and J lost 8 bases, with 10 bases between them. Per germline, CDR1 MNHNY and CDR2 SVGAGI (reference sequence). CDR3 size: 14 residues. In nucleotides, the CDR3 is TGTGCCAGCAGTTACTCGGGCGTTACTGGGGAGCTGTTTTTT. Amino acid sequence: CASSYSGVTGELFF.

The chain uses TRBV7-8 and TRBJ1-2; weak D call: TRBD1 (6 bases). The CDR3 covers 16 residues. Trimming took off 0 bases at V and 2 bases at J, with 13 bases between the two ends. Germline CDR1 is SGHVS and CDR2 is FQNEAQ. The CDR3 reads CASSLAGHLINYGYTF. The CDR3 DNA reads as TGTGCCAGCAGCTTAGCGGGACACCTAATAAACTATGGCTACACCTTC.

The V gene is TRBV28, the J gene TRBJ2-7; 10 positions agree with TRBD1. The J segment lost 8 bases and the V segment lost 6 bases, leaving 10 bases of the junction unmatched. Germline lookup yields CDR1 MDHEN and CDR2 SYDVKM. The CDR3 covers 14 residues. The CDR3 spells CASRTTGGLIQQYF. CDR3 DNA sequence: TGTGCCAGCAGAACGACAGGGGGCTTGATTCAGCAGTACTTC.

The J gene is TRBJ1-2, the V gene TRBV10-3; possibly TRBD1 for D (5 bases). Germline V CDR1 and CDR2: ENHRY, SYGVKD. Trimming stripped 7 bases from V and 4 bases from J, with 13 bases between. The CDR3 covers 13 residues. CDR3 region: CAITDSSFYGYTF. CDR3 nucleotides: TGTGCCATCACCGACAGTTCCTTCTATGGCTACACCTTC.

The genes are TRBV7-8 and TRBJ1-6; TRBD1 is a possible D gene (5 bases). In germline, CDR1 is SGHVS, CDR2 FQNEAQ. The CDR3 runs to 17 residues. The germline V and J ends were trimmed by 6 bases and 7 bases, with 22 bases remaining between them. The DNA of the CDR3 is TGTGCCAGCAGTCCAAGGGGACTAGGGAGTCGGAATTCACCCCTCCACTTT. Its translation: CASSPRGLGSRNSPLHF.